This is a list of T cell receptor beta chains from one sample in a study of monozygotic twins with inflammatory bowel disease. With the 5' RACE reads reprocessed, TCRdb shows one record per CDR3 protein and no DNA. The sample yields a few hundred thousand distinct CDR3 sequences, of which the top ten take up 2% to 3%. The sequencing sample was made of blood. The receptors stem from a human donor with ulcerative colitis or Crohn's disease, or a healthy co-twin of an affected twin (not recorded which). The CDR3 runs from the conserved cysteine through the conserved F or W.

CDR3 protein: CASRQENTEAFF
J gene: TRBJ1-1
V gene: TRBV2

CDR3 protein: CATSRGAIRVSTDTQYF
J gene: TRBJ2-3
V gene: TRBV15

CDR3 protein: CASSLGGGLNTEAFF
J gene: TRBJ1-1
V gene: TRBV5-1

CDR3 protein: CTATRDRVYGYTF
J gene: TRBJ1-2
V gene: TRBV20-1

CDR3 protein: CASSLALNTIYF
J gene: TRBJ1-3
V gene: TRBV7-2

CDR3 protein: CASSYSGGIEQFF
J gene: TRBJ2-1
V gene: TRBV7-2

CDR3 protein: CASSKAGPGLSDTQYF
J gene: TRBJ2-3
V gene: TRBV11-2

CDR3 protein: CASSRTGTISSAFF
J gene: TRBJ1-1
V gene: TRBV6-6

CDR3 protein: CASTDSGEATQYF
J gene: TRBJ2-5
V gene: TRBV14

CDR3 protein: CASSPRAVNTEAFF
J gene: TRBJ1-1
V gene: TRBV5-1

CDR3 protein: CASCPRDRGIEAFF
J gene: TRBJ1-1
V gene: TRBV6-1

CDR3 protein: CASKSGRGQPQHF
J gene: TRBJ1-5
V gene: TRBV27

CDR3 protein: CASSPRAASTDTQYF
J gene: TRBJ2-3
V gene: TRBV18

CDR3 protein: CAIRPRQTGELFF
J gene: TRBJ2-2
V gene: TRBV10-3

CDR3 protein: CASSLSGQGVGEQYF
J gene: TRBJ2-7
V gene: TRBV28

CDR3 protein: CASSSSADSSVGTQYF
J gene: TRBJ2-5
V gene: TRBV5-4

CDR3 protein: CASSHWGQNNQPQHF
J gene: TRBJ1-5
V gene: TRBV19

CDR3 protein: CASSPGTGSTDTQYF
J gene: TRBJ2-3
V gene: TRBV18

CDR3 protein: CASSPVGLAQEQYF
J gene: TRBJ2-7
V gene: TRBV28

CDR3 protein: CASSLVGQGAYNEQFF
J gene: TRBJ2-1
V gene: TRBV11-2

CDR3 protein: CASSPAAGGEDAFF
J gene: TRBJ1-1
V gene: TRBV4-2

CDR3 protein: CSARDGDTQYF
J gene: TRBJ2-3
V gene: TRBV20-1

CDR3 protein: CASSLMAGQETQYF
J gene: TRBJ2-5
V gene: TRBV5-1

CDR3 protein: CASNEAGAYEQYF
J gene: TRBJ2-7
V gene: TRBV6-1

CDR3 protein: CASSYWGGEQFF
J gene: TRBJ2-1
V gene: TRBV6-2/TRBV6-3

CDR3 protein: CAQSGVNEQFF
J gene: TRBJ2-1
V gene: TRBV30

CDR3 protein: CASSPGDQETQYF
J gene: TRBJ2-5
V gene: TRBV5-1

CDR3 protein: CSVSRMSGRVDNEQFF
J gene: TRBJ2-1
V gene: TRBV20-1

CDR3 protein: CSVVRRGGKDTQYF
J gene: TRBJ2-3
V gene: TRBV29-1

CDR3 protein: CASSYGWTQYF
J gene: TRBJ2-3
V gene: TRBV5-1

CDR3 protein: CASSPRETSLNEQFF
J gene: TRBJ2-1
V gene: TRBV7-9

CDR3 protein: CASVPSALIMNIQYF
J gene: TRBJ2-4
V gene: TRBV6-5

CDR3 protein: CAISGQNNEQFF
J gene: TRBJ2-1
V gene: TRBV10-3

CDR3 protein: CSATSGSYYEQYF
J gene: TRBJ2-7
V gene: TRBV20-1

CDR3 protein: CASSLYHGETQYF
J gene: TRBJ2-5
V gene: TRBV27

CDR3 protein: CASSRGTGGETQYF
J gene: TRBJ2-5
V gene: TRBV12-3/TRBV12-4

CDR3 protein: CASSFGGGRDTQYF
J gene: TRBJ2-3
V gene: TRBV7-9

CDR3 protein: CASSPQGQGAAGYTF
J gene: TRBJ1-2
V gene: TRBV18

CDR3 protein: CASSLPGGGYEQFF
J gene: TRBJ2-1
V gene: TRBV11-2

CDR3 protein: CASRHGHLYSGNTIYF
J gene: TRBJ1-3
V gene: TRBV12-3/TRBV12-4

CDR3 protein: CASRVYFGSGRTGELFF
J gene: TRBJ2-2
V gene: TRBV7-8

CDR3 protein: CASSRGRSSPLHF
J gene: TRBJ1-6
V gene: TRBV27

CDR3 protein: CSLSPQATRTDTQYF
J gene: TRBJ2-3
V gene: TRBV29-1

CDR3 protein: CASSLDASGDLNTETQYF
J gene: TRBJ2-5
V gene: TRBV5-6

CDR3 protein: CAWDGSGGNTEAFF
J gene: TRBJ1-1
V gene: TRBV30

CDR3 protein: CASSPPGHPYEQYF
J gene: TRBJ2-7
V gene: TRBV4-1

CDR3 protein: CASSHGQGKAGANVLTF
J gene: TRBJ2-6
V gene: TRBV7-8

CDR3 protein: CAIKENTEAFF
J gene: TRBJ1-1
V gene: TRBV10-3

CDR3 protein: CASSPGTTVGYNEQFF
J gene: TRBJ2-1
V gene: TRBV5-1

CDR3 protein: CASSPTRDSYEQYF
J gene: TRBJ2-7
V gene: TRBV3-1

CDR3 protein: CASRTGPSTDTQYF
J gene: TRBJ2-3
V gene: TRBV6-1

CDR3 protein: CASRSTANYGYTF
J gene: TRBJ1-2
V gene: TRBV3-1

CDR3 protein: CASSYGGFGVNGYTF
J gene: TRBJ1-2
V gene: TRBV5-1

CDR3 protein: CAISEGPALNSPLHF
J gene: TRBJ1-6
V gene: TRBV10-3

CDR3 protein: CAGLGASEAFF
J gene: TRBJ1-1
V gene: TRBV7-9

CDR3 protein: CASSLATSSGELFF
J gene: TRBJ2-2
V gene: TRBV7-9

CDR3 protein: CSVALTGGDYEQYF
J gene: TRBJ2-7
V gene: TRBV29-1

CDR3 protein: CASSQDKGSPYEQYF
J gene: TRBJ2-7
V gene: TRBV3-1

CDR3 protein: CASSQTRGKGALPGYTF
J gene: TRBJ1-2
V gene: TRBV3-1

CDR3 protein: CASRKTYRGSLGEQYF
J gene: TRBJ2-7
V gene: TRBV12-3/TRBV12-4